These 11 T cell receptor beta chains originate from one sample sequenced in a study of T cell clonality in common variable immunodeficiency. TCRdb's copy holds only in-frame clones and misses some; the assay was immunoSEQ multiplex PCR. The repertoire consists of tens of thousands of clones, none detected only once. The sample was peripheral blood mononuclear cells. The receptors come from a person between 18 and 75 years old in good health.

Comments on this clone: The sequenced fragment ends 3 residues before the CDR3 boundary, so the rest is inferred from the germline J gene. V usage is TRBV30 and J usage is TRBJ1-2; D call uncertain. This CDR3 has 13 residues. Per germline, CDR1 GTSNPN and CDR2 SVGIG (reference sequence). With 0 bases removed from V and 0 bases from J, the gap between germline ends came to 5 bases. The DNA read from the CDR3 is TGTGCCTGGAGTGTAGACACTAACTATGGC. Translating it yields CAWSVDTNYG. The CDR3 in full is CAWSVDTNYGYTF.

This clone was counted at least ten times. The read gets to within 3 residues of the CDR3 end, and the germline J gene fills in the rest. The chain combines TRBV9 with TRBJ1-2; tentative D call: TRBD1 (6 bases). The CDR3 covers 15 residues. Looked up from germline, CDR1 is SGDLS and CDR2 is YYNGEE. Trimming took off 2 bases at V and 6 bases at J, with 17 bases between the two ends. Incomplete CDR3 DNA: TGTGCCAGCAGCGTGCGAGCGGGGGCAGAGAATGGC. Translated, it gives CASSVRAGAENG. In full, the CDR3 is CASSVRAGAENGYTF.

This clone was recorded many times. From the germline J gene comes the end of the CDR3, since the read stops 3 residues before it. This chain connects TRBV10-3 to TRBJ2-1; D gene unclear. This CDR3 contains 14 residues. Per the germline V gene, CDR1 is ENHRY and CDR2 is SYGVKD. V was clipped by 0 bases and J by 8 bases, with 11 bases between them. CDR3 DNA (partial): TGTGCCATCAGTGAGTCTAAACAGCATCATGAG. It codes for CAISESKQHHE. The full CDR3 protein reads CAISESKQHHEQFF.

This clone has at least ten counts. The read terminates 3 residues ahead of where the CDR3 ends, so the germline J gene completes it. The rearrangement uses TRBV7-9 and TRBJ2-2; 8 positions match TRBD1. Trimming took 5 bases from V and 6 from J; bases not matched to a gene: 8. Germline CDR1 reads SEHNR; CDR2 reads FQNEAQ (reference sequence). CDR3 length equals 15 residues. The chain's CDR3 is CASSRGQGGAGELFF. CDR3 bases read: TGTGCCAGCAGCCGAGGACAGGGCGGCGCCGGGGAG.

This clone was seen many times. The part of the CDR3 DNA that was read is TGTGCCAGCAGCCCTAGCGCTATATACAATGAG. Translated, it gives CASSPSAIYNE. The full-length CDR3 reads as CASSPSAIYNEQFF. The chain links TRBV7-8 to TRBJ2-1; TRBD2 might be the D (6 bases). The DNA ends 3 residues before the CDR3 does, and the rest of the CDR3 is filled in from the germline J gene. Germline values: CDR1 SGHVS, CDR2 FQNEAQ. Deletions cut 5 bases from V and 4 bases from J, with 12 bases between. The CDR3 is 14 residues long.

This clone came up many times. The CDR3 goes on 3 residues after the read ends, and that part is filled in from the germline J gene. V and J are TRBV4-1 and TRBJ2-3; 8 bases map to TRBD2. CDR1 is MGHRA, CDR2 YSYEKL, per germline. The V and J ends lost 4 bases and 6 bases, in that order; junction bases with no gene match: 3. CDR3 length: 13 amino acids. CDR3 in amino acids: CASSRAGEDTQYF. CDR3 DNA (partial): TGCGCCAGCAGCCGAGCGGGGGAGGATACG.

Ten or more counts support this clone. The read terminates 3 residues ahead of where the CDR3 ends, so the germline J gene completes it. The chain has TRBV4-1 and TRBJ1-2, with a weak D call TRBD1 (5 bases). Looked up from germline, CDR1 is MGHRA and CDR2 is YSYEKL. The V and J ends lost 2 bases and 3 bases respectively, with 16 bases between them. This CDR3 is built from 16 residues. CDR3 protein: CASSQRSDSWDYGYTF. The DNA read from the CDR3 is TGCGCCAGCAGCCAAAGGAGTGACAGTTGGGACTATGGC.

This clone was counted many times. The read comes to an end 3 residues before the CDR3 does, leaving the germline J gene to fill in the end. The chain links TRBV20-1 to TRBJ1-1; 8 bases line up with TRBD1. Germline V gene data show CDR1 as DFQATT and CDR2 as SNEGSKA (reference sequence). This CDR3 comprises 15 residues. V was clipped by 6 bases and J by 0 bases; unmatched bases: 9. CDR3 amino acids: CSASDREWMNTEAFF. CDR3 DNA (partial): TGCAGTGCATCGGACAGGGAGTGGATGAACACTGAA.

This clone was seen at least ten times. From the germline J gene comes the end of the CDR3, since the read stops 3 residues before it. The genes are TRBV2 and TRBJ1-6; 11 nucleotides agree with TRBD1. After removal of 6 bases from V and 5 bases from J, the junction contained 3 bases not matched to a gene. This CDR3 has 15 residues. Germline V CDR1 and CDR2: SNHLY, FYNNEI. Here the CDR3 reads CASRDRGQNNSPLHF. The sequenced part of the CDR3 DNA is TGTGCCAGCAGGGACAGGGGGCAAAATAATTCACCC.

This clone was seen ten or more times. Sequencing ends 3 residues short of the CDR3 end; the germline J gene provides the rest. The V and J genes are TRBV20-1 and TRBJ1-2; 7 bases line up with TRBD1. The CDR3 loop spans 16 amino acids. Germline-derived CDR1 and CDR2 are DFQATT and SNEGSKA (reference sequence). V shed 0 bases and J 5 bases; nucleotides not matched to a gene: 12. The CDR3 DNA, read in part, is TGCAGTGCTAGAGATTGGGGACAGCGTACGGGATATGGC. Its translation: CSARDWGQRTGYG. The entire CDR3 protein reads CSARDWGQRTGYGYTF.

At least ten counts were recorded for this clone. The read ends 3 residues early relative to the CDR3; the germline J gene fills the gap. The J gene is TRBJ1-4, the V gene TRBV20-1; 7 nucleotides match TRBD1. The CDR3 extends over 13 amino acids. After removal of 6 bases from V and 3 bases from J, the junction contained 4 bases not matched to a gene. Germline CDR1 DFQATT, CDR2 SNEGSKA (reference sequence). Incomplete CDR3 DNA: TGCAGTGCCCTCAGGGGGTCTAATGAAAAA. Its protein is CSALRGSNEK. The full-length CDR3 reads as CSALRGSNEKLFF.